Below are 20 T cell receptor beta chains sequenced from a single sample in a study of blood T cell repertoires in COVID-19 (TCRdb year 2020). Libraries were made using the immunoSEQ multiplex PCR assay. TCRdb holds this immuneACCESS table with in-frame rearrangements only. Some clones are missing; in checked studies, unresolved V genes explain under half, and the rest has no known cause. The sample has fewer than 350,000 clones on record, roughly nine tenths of them singletons. Jointly, the top ten make up 10% to 15% of the sample. The source material was peripheral blood. The receptors were gathered from a woman in her twenties or thirties with COVID-19, enrolled during active disease.

This clone appeared once. V gene TRBV5-5 combines with J gene TRBJ2-5, with D perhaps matching TRBD2 (6 bases). This CDR3 has 13 residues. Trimming removed 1 base from V and 4 bases from J, with 8 bases in between. The germline V gene encodes CDR1 SGHKS and CDR2 YYEKEE (reference sequence). The CDR3 reads CASSLNGGETQYF. CDR3 DNA: TGTGCCAGCAGCTTGAACGGGGGAGAGACCCAGTACTTC.

The chain combines TRBV19 with TRBJ1-1; D is undetermined. The CDR3 loop spans 19 amino acids. V was cut by 4 bases and J by 2 bases, with 26 bases left in between. Germline V gene sequence: CDR1 LNHDA, CDR2 SQIVND (reference sequence). CDR3 protein: CASSTEPIPVELTNTEAFF. The CDR3 DNA is TGTGCCAGTAGTACGGAGCCCATACCCGTCGAGCTCACCAACACTGAAGCTTTCTTT. The complete variable domain, with remaining parts taken from reference TRBV19 and TRBJ1-1, reads DGGITQSPKYLFRKEGQNVTLSCEQNLNHDAMYWYRQDPGQGLRLIYYSQIVNDFQKGDIAEGYSVSREKKESFPLTVTSAQKNPTAFYLCASSTEPIPVELTNTEAFFGQGTRLTVV.

The gene calls are TRBV7-2 and TRBJ1-2; tentative D call: TRBD1 (5 bases). V was shortened by 2 bases and J by 8 bases, with 18 bases between the two germline ends. CDR1 is SGHTA and CDR2 is FQGNSA in the germline V gene. The CDR3 has 15 amino acids. In DNA, the CDR3 is TGTGCCAGCAGCTTAAGGGTAAAGACCCAGGGAGGCTACACCTTC. Translation gives CASSLRVKTQGGYTF.

Remarks on this clone: The same CDR3 is also encoded by other DNA sequences in this sample. V usage is TRBV19 and J usage is TRBJ2-5; D is ambiguous. CDR1 is LNHDA and CDR2 is SQIVND in the germline V gene (reference sequence). V lost 0 bases and J lost 3, with 5 bases in between. The CDR3 runs 13 residues. The CDR3 spells CASSIDGEETQYF. The DNA for the CDR3 is TGTGCCAGTAGTATAGACGGAGAAGAGACCCAGTACTTC.

The chain recombines TRBV7-9 with TRBJ1-3; D not certain. The V gene's germline CDR1 is SEHNR and CDR2 FQNEAQ (reference sequence). The V end lost 3 bases, the J end lost 3 bases, and 6 bases lay between the germline ends. There are 13 residues in the CDR3. The DNA for the CDR3 is TGTGCCAGCAGCTTTCTTAATGGAAACACCATATATTTT. It specifies CASSFLNGNTIYF.

The V call is TRBV28, the J call TRBJ2-7, with TRBD1 matching over 7 bases. The CDR3 extends over 14 amino acids. CDR1 and CDR2 from the germline V gene are MDHEN and SYDVKM. V lost 8 bases, J lost 3 bases, and 10 bases stayed unmatched. CDR3 amino acids: CASADQGQNYEQYF. CDR3 DNA: TGTGCCAGCGCAGACCAGGGACAGAACTACGAGCAGTACTTC.

The V gene is TRBV27, the J gene TRBJ1-1; 8 bases are shared with TRBD1. The CDR3 consists of 14 residues. The ends lost 5 bases at V and 5 bases at J; junction bases unmatched: 7. The germline V gene encodes CDR1 MNHEY and CDR2 SMNVEV (reference sequence). CDR3 nucleotide sequence: TGTGCCAGCAGTCTGACAGGGGAAGGGACTGAAGCTTTCTTT. Its protein is CASSLTGEGTEAFF.

As to this clone: The junction does not match germline at one end; this may be a read error. The V gene is TRBV5-6, the J gene TRBJ2-2; a weak D match, TRBD2 (6 bases). The germline gives CDR1 SGHDT, CDR2 YYEEEE. The CDR3 runs 17 residues. The CDR3 here is CASSLVKIAVNAGELFF. For the CDR3, the DNA is TGTGCCAGCAGCTTGGTAAAAATAGCGGTGAACGCCGGGGAGCTGTTTTTT. Full variable domain (remainder filled in from reference TRBV5-6 and TRBJ2-2): DAGVTQSPTHLIKTRGQQVTLRCSPKSGHDTVSWYQQALGQGPQFIFQYYEEEERQRGNFPDRFSGHQFPNYSSELNVNALLLGDSALYLCASSLVKIAVNAGELFFGEGSRLTVL.

The chain links TRBV5-4 to TRBJ1-6; D gene ambiguous. Germline-derived CDR1 and CDR2 are SGHNT and YYREEE (reference sequence). The CDR3 extends over 16 amino acids. The V gene lost 4 bases and the J gene lost 6 bases, with 17 bases spanning the gap. CDR3 nucleotides: TGTGCCAGCAGCGCGGATCCTCTGCTAGGTAATTCACCCCTCCACTTT. This encodes CASSADPLLGNSPLHF. Complete variable domain (other parts from reference TRBV5-4 and TRBJ1-6): ETGVTQSPTHLIKTRGQQVTLRCSSQSGHNTVSWYQQALGQGPQFIFQYYREEENGRGNFPPRFSGLQFPNYSSELNVNALELDDSALYLCASSADPLLGNSPLHFGNGTRLTVT.

The chain is built from TRBV5-1 and TRBJ2-3, with TRBD2 matching over 11 bases. The CDR3 totals 15 residues. After removal of 4 bases from V and 5 bases from J, the junction contained 6 bases not matched to a gene. The germline CDR1 and CDR2 sequences are SGHRS and YFSETQ. CDR3 in DNA: TGCGCCAGCAGCCCGGGGGGGACTAGCGGAGATACGCAGTATTTT. Translated: CASSPGGTSGDTQYF.

The chain has TRBV18 and TRBJ1-6; D not resolved. Per germline, CDR1 KGHSH and CDR2 LQKENI. The V and J ends lost 3 bases and 3 bases respectively, with 6 bases between them. CDR3 size: 14 residues. The CDR3 sequence: CASSPGYYNSPLHF. The CDR3 coding sequence is TGTGCCAGCTCACCCGGGTACTATAATTCACCCCTCCACTTT.

The rearrangement uses TRBV11-2 and TRBJ2-5, with D tentatively TRBD2 (6 bases). V was clipped by 5 bases and J by 2 bases, with 15 bases between them. CDR1 and CDR2 (germline): SGHAT, FQNNGV. The CDR3 length is 15 residues. CDR3 coding DNA: TGTGCCAGCAGCCGGGGCGGGGCGACTCAAGAGACCCAGTACTTC. This sequence encodes CASSRGGATQETQYF.

This chain joins TRBV27 and TRBJ2-1; no definite D call. V was cut by 5 bases and J by 9 bases, with 11 bases left in between. Germline lookup yields CDR1 MNHEY and CDR2 SMNVEV (reference sequence). The CDR3 has 12 amino acids. The CDR3 bases are TGTGCCAGCAGTCCCCCGGCAGGTGAGCAGTTCTTC. The encoded protein is CASSPPAGEQFF.

V is TRBV20-1 and J is TRBJ2-6; no reliable D call. Germline values: CDR1 DFQATT, CDR2 SNEGSKA (reference sequence). The length of the CDR3 is 11 residues. CDR3 residues: CSATGANVLTF. The DNA for the CDR3 is TGCAGCGCGACTGGGGCCAACGTCCTGACTTTC.

V and J are TRBV4-1 and TRBJ1-1; D is unresolved. CDR1 and CDR2 from the germline V gene are MGHRA and YSYEKL. Trimming shortened V by 2 bases and J by 1 base, and 2 bases separated the two germline ends. The CDR3 sequence is 12 residues long. CDR3 protein: CASSQRNTEAFF. The CDR3 bases are TGCGCCAGCAGCCAACGGAACACTGAAGCTTTCTTT.

This clone was detected a few times. The CDR3 bases are TGTGCCAGCAGCTCGGCTAGGACAGGAAAGTCACCCCTCCACTTT. Amino acids: CASSSARTGKSPLHF. The chain uses TRBV5-8 and TRBJ1-6, with 7 bases fitting TRBD1. The CDR3 length is 15 residues. CDR1 SGHTS and CDR2 YDEGEE come from the germline V gene. With 3 bases clipped from V and 10 bases from J, the junction kept 10 bases outside the gene matches.

This clone was seen only a few times. This sequence joins TRBV7-9 and TRBJ2-3, with a weak D call TRBD2 (7 bases). This CDR3 contains 15 residues. V lost 4 bases and J lost 5, with 16 bases in between. Per germline, CDR1 SEHNR and CDR2 FQNEAQ (reference sequence). The CDR3 bases are TGTGCCAGCAGCTACTCCGGGGGGCTAGGAGATACGCAGTATTTT. This codes for CASSYSGGLGDTQYF. The whole variable domain, filled in from reference TRBV7-9 and TRBJ2-3, reads DTGVSQNPRHKITKRGQNVTFRCDPISEHNRLYWYRQTLGQGPEFLTYFQNEAQLEKSRLLSDRFSAERPKGSFSTLEIQRTEQGDSAMYLCASSYSGGLGDTQYFGPGTRLTVL.

The chain recombines TRBV4-1 with TRBJ2-2, with D possibly TRBD1 on 6 matching bases. V was clipped by 4 bases and J by 5 bases, with 17 bases between them. CDR1 MGHRA and CDR2 YSYEKL come from the germline V gene. This CDR3 spans 16 amino acids. This chain's CDR3 is CASSPTGTWGTGELFF. The CDR3 region has the DNA TGCGCCAGCAGCCCGACAGGAACCTGGGGGACCGGGGAGCTGTTTTTT.

The chain uses TRBV27 and TRBJ1-2, with 8 bases lining up with TRBD1. The CDR3 is 15 residues long. Germline V CDR1 and CDR2: MNHEY, SMNVEV (reference sequence). After removal of 4 bases from V and 4 bases from J, the junction contained 8 bases not matched to a gene. CDR3: CASSYSTGGLYGYTF. The DNA for the CDR3 is TGTGCCAGCAGTTACAGCACAGGGGGGCTCTATGGCTACACCTTC.

This chain joins TRBV12-3 or TRBV12-4 and TRBJ2-3, with D hard to call. The CDR3 is made up of 12 amino acids. Trimming stripped 4 bases from V and 2 bases from J, with 4 bases between. Here the CDR3 DNA reads TGTGCCAGCAGTTCAATCACAGATACGCAGTATTTT. Protein sequence: CASSSITDTQYF.